A single sample is the source of the 29 T cell receptor beta chains below, sequenced in a study of PD-L1 blockade in urothelial cancer. The method was immunoSEQ multiplex PCR; TCRdb's version includes in-frame clones alone and lacks a portion of them. The top ten hold more than 15% of the sample, which has 45,000 to 70,000 clones, around 86% seen once. The time point: pretreatment peripheral blood. Source: PBMCs, taken around atezolizumab (anti-PD-L1) treatment. The receptors stem from a man between 65 and 80 years old with urothelial cancer.

The V and J genes are TRBV6-6 and TRBJ2-7, with D tentatively TRBD1 (7 bases). With 6 bases removed from V and 4 bases from J, the gap between germline ends came to 22 bases. The V gene's germline CDR1 is MNHNY and CDR2 SVGAGI (reference sequence). CDR3 length: 16 residues. Written as DNA, the CDR3 is TGTGCCAGCAGCCATATCGCGGGACAGAAAATATACGAGCAGTACTTC. Protein product: CASSHIAGQKIYEQYF.

The CDR3 DNA sequence: TGTGCCAGCAGCTTGAGGGGGACTGGGGCCAACGTCCTGACTTTC. Amino acids: CASSLRGTGANVLTF. The rearrangement uses TRBV5-6 and TRBJ2-6, with a possible D match to TRBD1 (6 bases). The CDR3 has 15 residues. V lost 1 base and J lost 2, with 7 bases in between. Germline V CDR1 and CDR2: SGHDT, YYEEEE.

The V gene is TRBV6-1, the J gene TRBJ1-2, with 11 bases fitting TRBD1. This CDR3 has 14 amino acids. From germline, CDR1 is MNHNS and CDR2 SASEGT. V lost 4 bases, J lost 6 bases, and 4 bases stayed unmatched. CDR3 amino acids: CASSARDRGDGYTF. Here the CDR3 DNA reads TGTGCCAGCAGTGCCCGGGACAGGGGGGATGGCTACACCTTC.

The genes are TRBV2 and TRBJ2-7, with D maybe TRBD2 (6 bases). The germline CDR1 and CDR2 sequences are SNHLY and FYNNEI. The CDR3 has 15 residues. Trimming cost V 3 bases and J 0 bases, with 12 bases left between them. The CDR3 DNA reads TGTGCCAGCAGTGAGACTAGACTAAGCTCCTACGAGCAGTACTTC. Its protein product is CASSETRLSSYEQYF.

This clone was counted a single time. J is TRBJ1-1 and V is TRBV11-1; D remains ambiguous. CDR3 length equals 14 residues. V was clipped by 0 bases and J by 5 bases, with 10 bases between them. Germline V gene lookup returns CDR1 SGHAT and CDR2 FQDESV (reference sequence). The CDR3: CASSLAAGGTEAFF. The CDR3 coding sequence is TGTGCCAGCAGCTTAGCGGCCGGCGGTACTGAAGCTTTCTTT.

This clone was seen only once. The V and J genes are TRBV2 and TRBJ2-5, with TRBD2 matching over 11 bases. V lost 0 bases to trimming and J lost 3 bases; unmatched junction nucleotides: 0. CDR1 is SNHLY, CDR2 FYNNEI, per germline. The CDR3 consists of 15 residues. The CDR3 DNA is TGTGCCAGCAGTGAAGCGGGACTAGCGGAAGAGACCCAGTACTTC. It is translated as CASSEAGLAEETQYF. The full variable domain, rest sourced from reference TRBV2 and TRBJ2-5, is EPEVTQTPSHQVTQMGQEVILRCVPISNHLYFYWYRQILGQKVEFLVSFYNNEISEKSEIFDDQFSVERPDGSNFTLKIRSTKLEDSAMYFCASSEAGLAEETQYFGPGTRLLVL.

The chain uses TRBV6-5 and TRBJ2-7; TRBD1 aligns across 8 bases. The germline V gene encodes CDR1 MNHEY and CDR2 SVGAGI. This CDR3 is 14 amino acids long. Losses at the gene ends were 6 bases for V and 2 bases for J; bases not matched to a gene: 6. CDR3 region: CASRDRVSAYEQYF. As DNA, the CDR3 is TGTGCCAGCAGGGACAGGGTTTCGGCCTACGAGCAGTACTTC.

J is TRBJ2-1 and V is TRBV11-1; D unresolved. V gave up 1 base and J gave up 0 bases, with 13 bases separating them. The CDR3 loop spans 17 amino acids. Germline V gene lookup returns CDR1 SGHAT and CDR2 FQDESV (reference sequence). CDR3 residues: CASSLDPPSGSYNEQFF. CDR3 nucleotide sequence: TGTGCCAGCAGCTTAGATCCCCCTAGTGGCTCCTACAATGAGCAGTTCTTC.

The rearrangement joins TRBV19 to TRBJ2-1, with 9 positions matching TRBD1. This CDR3 has 16 amino acids. The germline gives CDR1 LNHDA, CDR2 SQIVND (reference sequence). V dropped 6 bases and J dropped 4; count of bases not matched to a gene: 10. CDR3 in DNA: TGTGCCAGTAGCTCACTACGGGACAGGGTTTACAATGAGCAGTTCTTC. Residues: CASSSLRDRVYNEQFF.

CDR3 amino acids: CASSLEGLAVSSYNEQFF. For the CDR3, the DNA is TGTGCCAGCAGCTTAGAGGGACTAGCGGTAAGCTCCTACAATGAGCAGTTCTTC. The gene calls are TRBV7-6 and TRBJ2-1; 11 nucleotides align to TRBD2. Germline trimming cut 1 base from V and 0 bases from J; bases unmatched to any gene: 5. The CDR3 loop spans 18 amino acids. CDR1 and CDR2 (germline): SGHVS, FNYEAQ.

The chain joins TRBV10-3 to TRBJ1-1, with 7 positions matching TRBD1. The CDR3 consists of 13 residues. Germline V lookup: CDR1 ENHRY, CDR2 SYGVKD. With V trimmed by 8 bases and J by 1 base, 4 bases remained unmatched. The CDR3 DNA reads TGTGCCATCGCAGGGGGGCGGAACACTGAAGCTTTCTTT. The encoded protein is CAIAGGRNTEAFF.

The chain employs TRBV19 and TRBJ1-4; the match to TRBD1 covers 7 bases. CDR1 is LNHDA and CDR2 is SQIVND in the germline V gene (reference sequence). The CDR3 is 14 amino acids. The J segment lost 6 bases and the V segment lost 1 base, leaving 2 bases of the junction unmatched. This CDR3 reads CASSIGQGDEKLFF. The DNA of the CDR3 is TGTGCCAGTAGTATAGGACAGGGTGATGAAAAACTGTTTTTT.

The chain joins TRBV6-5 to TRBJ2-5, with D perhaps TRBD2 (5 bases). V shed 6 bases and J shed 5 bases, with 16 bases lying between them. Germline V gene lookup returns CDR1 MNHEY and CDR2 SVGAGI. There are 14 residues in the CDR3. CDR3 in DNA: TGTGCCAGCAGCCGGACTTTCGGAGGCGAGACCCAGTACTTC. This sequence encodes CASSRTFGGETQYF.

This clone was observed a single time. The chain recombines TRBV12-5 with TRBJ1-1; D might be TRBD1 (5 bases). Germline V gives CDR1 LGHNT, CDR2 FRNRAP. The CDR3 has 14 residues. The V end was cut by 3 bases, the J end by 4 bases, with 12 bases between. CDR3 loop: CASGFGQQATEAFF. The CDR3 DNA reads TGTGCTAGTGGTTTCGGGCAACAGGCCACTGAAGCTTTCTTT.

V is TRBV2 and J is TRBJ2-6, with D perhaps matching TRBD2 (5 bases). Trimming took off 4 bases at V and 2 bases at J, with 9 bases between the two ends. Germline assignment: CDR1 SNHLY and CDR2 FYNNEI. The CDR3 spans 15 residues. The CDR3, as DNA: TGTGCCAGCAGTGGAGGGCAGGCTGGGGCCAACGTCCTGACTTTC. It is translated as CASSGGQAGANVLTF.

The rearrangement uses TRBV27 and TRBJ2-3; D might be TRBD2 (6 bases). The CDR3 contains 14 residues. Germline loops: CDR1 MNHEY, CDR2 SMNVEV (reference sequence). Trimming left V 3 bases short and J 4 bases short, with 11 bases between. The CDR3 DNA is TGTGCCAGCAGTTTGGTGGGAGGTGCAGATACGCAGTATTTT. Amino acid sequence: CASSLVGGADTQYF.

CDR3 residues: CASSVDGCRVQRRYAYF. CDR3 in DNA: TGTGCCAGCAGCGTCGATGGGTGCAGGGTGCAAAGGAGATACGCGTATTTT. This rearrangement joins TRBV9 to TRBJ2-3; tentative D call: TRBD1 (5 bases). In germline, CDR1 is SGDLS, CDR2 YYNGEE. The CDR3 spans 17 residues. Trimming pared 2 bases from V and 14 bases from J, leaving 30 bases between.

V usage is TRBV5-4 and J usage is TRBJ2-7; D is uncertain. Per germline, CDR1 SGHNT and CDR2 YYREEE (reference sequence). The V end lost 0 bases, the J end lost 0 bases, and 4 bases lay between the germline ends. CDR3 length equals 13 residues. The CDR3 DNA follows: TGTGCCAGCAGCTTGGCCAACTCCTACGAGCAGTACTTC. Its translation: CASSLANSYEQYF.

The chain combines TRBV4-2 with TRBJ2-7; maybe TRBD2 (6 bases). V was cut by 4 bases and J by 2 bases, with 9 bases left in between. CDR1 and CDR2 (germline): LGHNA, YNFKEQ. The CDR3 consists of 13 residues. The CDR3 loop reads CASSPRLAYEQYF. The CDR3 DNA sequence: TGTGCCAGCAGCCCCCGACTAGCCTACGAGCAGTACTTC.

This chain joins TRBV19 and TRBJ1-5; 8 nucleotides align to TRBD1. The V and J ends lost 6 bases and 7 bases, in that order; junction bases with no gene match: 11. Germline loops: CDR1 LNHDA, CDR2 SQIVND (reference sequence). This CDR3 spans 15 amino acids. The DNA of the CDR3 is TGTGCCAGTAGGAACCAGGGGGCGCTGGGGCAGCCCCAGCATTTT. This gives the protein CASRNQGALGQPQHF.

The chain recombines TRBV5-6 with TRBJ1-4, with a weak D call TRBD1 (5 bases). Per the germline V gene, CDR1 is SGHDT and CDR2 is YYEEEE. Trimming removed 1 base at V and 8 bases at J, with 15 bases between. The CDR3 sequence is 15 residues long. The CDR3, as DNA: TGTGCCAGCAGCTTGATGGGCAGGGTTGAGGAAAAACTGTTTTTT. Translation: CASSLMGRVEEKLFF. The variable domain in full, completed from reference TRBV5-6 and TRBJ1-4, reads DAGVTQSPTHLIKTRGQQVTLRCSPKSGHDTVSWYQQALGQGPQFIFQYYEEEERQRGNFPDRFSGHQFPNYSSELNVNALLLGDSALYLCASSLMGRVEEKLFFGSGTQLSVL.

This clone was picked up one time. This rearrangement joins TRBV30 to TRBJ2-7; D is perhaps TRBD2 (7 bases). The CDR3 has 15 amino acids. V was shortened by 1 base and J by 5 bases, with 18 bases between the two germline ends. CDR1 is GTSNPN and CDR2 is SVGIG in the germline V gene (reference sequence). CDR3 DNA: TGTGCCTGGAGTGATCCGAGGGGGGGCAACGACGAGCAGTACTTC. Its translation is CAWSDPRGGNDEQYF. The full variable domain, with the rest looked up from reference TRBV30 and TRBJ2-7, is SQTIHQWPATLVQPVGSPLSLECTVEGTSNPNLYWYRQAAGRGLQLLFYSVGIGQISSEVPQNLSASRPQDRQFILSSKKLLLSDSGFYLCAWSDPRGGNDEQYFGPGTRLTVT.

This clone has only a few counts. V is TRBV7-9 and J is TRBJ2-5, with 9 bases that match TRBD2. V lost 4 bases, J lost 5 bases, and 11 bases stayed unmatched. The CDR3 length is 16 residues. CDR1 SEHNR and CDR2 FQNEAQ come from the germline V gene (reference sequence). CDR3 region: CASSWNSGSGIETQYF. The CDR3 DNA reads TGTGCCAGCAGCTGGAATAGCGGGAGCGGGATTGAGACCCAGTACTTC.

This clone was detected only once. The V gene is TRBV2, the J gene TRBJ1-2; a weak D match, TRBD1 (5 bases). Germline V gene data show CDR1 as SNHLY and CDR2 as FYNNEI. CDR3 length: 12 residues. In nucleotides, the CDR3 is TGTGCGCAGGAGGGGCCCTCCTATGGCTACACCTTC. Residues: CAQEGPSYGYTF.

This clone was seen a handful of times. The rearrangement links TRBV19 to TRBJ1-4; 9 bases fit TRBD1. The J segment lost 12 bases and the V segment lost 7 bases, leaving 15 bases of the junction unmatched. Germline V gives CDR1 LNHDA, CDR2 SQIVND (reference sequence). The CDR3 spans 15 residues. The CDR3 DNA sequence: TGTGCCAGTACCGATGTGGTGGGACAGGGTGAGGAACTGTTTTTT. It is translated as CASTDVVGQGEELFF.

V and J are TRBV7-9 and TRBJ2-1; the D is unclear. V was trimmed by 5 bases and J by 8 bases, leaving 10 bases between them. The germline V gene encodes CDR1 SEHNR and CDR2 FQNEAQ (reference sequence). The CDR3 runs to 12 residues. CDR3 sequence reads: CASSPLSHEQFF. CDR3 bases: TGTGCCAGCAGCCCGCTCAGTCATGAGCAGTTCTTC.

The chain is built from TRBV5-1 and TRBJ2-1; D gene uncertain. This CDR3 has 13 residues. V was trimmed by 0 bases and J by 9 bases, leaving 10 bases between them. Germline loops: CDR1 SGHRS, CDR2 YFSETQ. CDR3 amino acids: CASSLAPNGEQFF. CDR3 coding DNA: TGCGCCAGCAGCTTGGCGCCCAACGGTGAGCAGTTCTTC. The whole variable domain, filled in from reference TRBV5-1 and TRBJ2-1, reads KAGVTQTPRYLIKTRGQQVTLSCSPISGHRSVSWYQQTPGQGLQFLFEYFSETQRNKGNFPGRFSGRQFSNSRSEMNVSTLELGDSALYLCASSLAPNGEQFFGPGTRLTVL.

The chain is built from TRBV9 and TRBJ2-5, with D perhaps matching TRBD1 (6 bases). V was pared by 2 bases and J by 4 bases, with 12 bases between. Per germline, CDR1 SGDLS and CDR2 YYNGEE. The CDR3 has 14 amino acids. This chain's CDR3 is CASSVNTGRETQYF. CDR3 DNA: TGTGCCAGCAGCGTGAACACAGGGAGAGAGACCCAGTACTTC.

The V and J genes are TRBV15 and TRBJ2-7; no firm D call. The germline CDR1 and CDR2 sequences are LNHNV and YYDKDF (reference sequence). Trimming left V 0 bases short and J 5 bases short, with 14 bases between. The CDR3 is 15 amino acids. For the CDR3, the DNA is TGTGCCACCAGCAGAGATTTTGGTGGTGCGAACGAGCAGTACTTC. Encoded protein: CATSRDFGGANEQYF.